A single sample gave rise to the 21 T cell receptor beta chains below, sequenced in a study of blood T cells in healthy people across ages. Primed by a sample-barcoded 5' primer and a J-beta primer mix, a second PCR proceeded for about 7 to 11 cycles. Each CDR3 protein gets one entry after TCRdb re-called the 5' RACE reads with MiXCR. The sample contains 540,000 or so distinct CDR3 sequences, 47% of which appear only once. Sequenced input: blood. These receptors all stem from an elderly man in good health.

Comments on this clonotype: The germline gene is not matched at one end of the junction; a read error may be the cause. J is TRBJ2-7 and V is TRBV20-1; D may be TRBD2 (6 bases). Germline CDR1 reads DFQATT; CDR2 reads SNEGSKA (reference sequence). CDR3 length equals 14 residues. CDR3 loop: CSANGATSTYEQYF. In DNA form, the CDR3 reads TGCAGCGCTAACGGGGCTACTAGCACCTACGAGCAGTACTTC.

The CDR3: CASSSDIREQYF. For the CDR3, the DNA is TGTGCCAGCAGTTCGGACATTCGCGAGCAGTACTTC. The gene calls are TRBV12-3 or TRBV12-4 and TRBJ2-7; D is possibly TRBD1 (5 bases). The CDR3 covers 12 residues. Trimming shortened V by 4 bases and J by 6 bases, and 10 bases separated the two germline ends.

This clonotype showed up just once. The rearrangement joins TRBV20-1 to TRBJ2-7; 7 bases map to TRBD2. This CDR3 is 14 amino acids long. Germline-derived CDR1 and CDR2 are DFQATT and SNEGSKA (reference sequence). The J segment lost 0 bases and the V segment lost 6 bases, leaving 8 bases of the junction unmatched. CDR3 in DNA: TGCAGTGCCCCCGGTGGCGGGAGCTCCTACGAGCAGTACTTC. It is translated as CSAPGGGSSYEQYF.

This clonotype has ten or more counts. V gene TRBV6-5 combines with J gene TRBJ2-1, with no clear D. The germline V gene encodes CDR1 MNHEY and CDR2 SVGAGI. The CDR3 loop spans 15 amino acids. Trimming pared 2 bases from V and 0 bases from J, leaving 8 bases between. The CDR3 here is CASSYDPSSYNEQFF. For the CDR3, the DNA is TGTGCCAGCAGTTACGACCCGAGCTCCTACAATGAGCAGTTCTTC.

This clonotype was observed a few times. This chain uses TRBV6-6 with TRBJ1-1; TRBD1 might be the D (5 bases). From germline, CDR1 is MNHNY and CDR2 SVGAGI (reference sequence). This CDR3 is 13 amino acids long. V lost 5 bases, J lost 10 bases, and 17 bases lay in between. Here the CDR3 reads CASSDEGLESAFF. Written as DNA, the CDR3 is TGTGCCAGCAGTGACGAGGGGCTCGAATCAGCTTTCTTT.

The chain links TRBV21-1 to TRBJ1-1; the table assigns TRBD1, which was not confirmed against the DNA. TRBV21-1 is noted as a pseudogene. The CDR3 consists of 14 residues. The DNA for the CDR3 is TGTGCCAGCAGCAAAGCGACAGGGGGTACTGAAGCTTTCTTT. It specifies CASSKATGGTEAFF.

This chain uses TRBV11-2 with TRBJ2-7; either TRBD1 or TRBD2 may fit D (5 bases each). The DNA matches TRBJ2-5 better at its end, which makes the J call doubtful. CDR1 and CDR2 from the germline V gene are SGHAT and FQNNGV. This CDR3 spans 15 amino acids. CDR3 loop: CASSLDPGLGETQYF. The CDR3 DNA is TGTGCCAGCAGCTTAGACCCGGGGCTGGGAGAGACCCAGTACTTC.

The V and J genes are TRBV20-1 and TRBJ2-5; no definite D call. The DNA end is a closer match to TRBJ2-7, so the J assignment may be wrong. Germline CDR1 reads DFQATT; CDR2 reads SNEGSKA (reference sequence). The CDR3 extends over 16 amino acids. The CDR3 region is CSAPTVWGSQFREQYF. The CDR3 bases are TGCAGTGCTCCTACAGTCTGGGGTTCTCAGTTTCGCGAGCAGTACTTC.

The chain couples TRBV20-1 to TRBJ1-5, with D unclear. V was trimmed by 4 bases and J by 1 base, leaving 8 bases between them. This CDR3 has 13 residues. CDR1 is DFQATT, CDR2 SNEGSKA, per germline (reference sequence). The CDR3 sequence is CSATAVSNQPQHF. The CDR3, as DNA: TGCAGTGCTACTGCGGTCAGCAATCAGCCCCAGCATTTT.

This clonotype was detected only a few times. This sequence joins TRBV7-9 and TRBJ2-7; D is ambiguous. Germline CDR1 is SEHNR and CDR2 is FQNEAQ (reference sequence). The CDR3 totals 14 residues. Trimming left V 1 base short and J 3 bases short, with 10 bases between. The CDR3 region is CASSLGQAVYEQYF. CDR3 nucleotide sequence: TGTGCCAGCAGCTTAGGGCAGGCGGTCTACGAGCAGTACTTC.

This clonotype was detected a few times. The chain has TRBV7-2 and TRBJ2-3; 7 nucleotides match TRBD2. The CDR3 has 20 amino acids. Looked up from germline, CDR1 is SGHTA and CDR2 is FQGNSA. The V segment lost 3 bases and the J segment 0 bases; nucleotides outside the gene matches: 18. This CDR3 is CASSLVGGTTYISSTDTQYF. The CDR3 DNA is TGTGCCAGCAGCTTGGTCGGGGGGACTACTTATATATCTAGCACAGATACGCAGTATTTT.

This clonotype was recorded once. A much larger clone is a single base away; this may be a read error. CDR3 bases: TGTGCCAGCAGTCGCCAAAGCGGGGCGTACGGGCAGTACTTC. It encodes CASSRQSGAYGQYF. The V and J genes are TRBV6-5 and TRBJ2-5; 7 nucleotides align to TRBD2. The V and J ends lost 5 bases and 11 bases, in that order; junction bases with no gene match: 14. The CDR3 extends over 14 amino acids. CDR1 MNHEY and CDR2 SVGAGI come from the germline V gene.

V and J are TRBV7-2 and TRBJ1-5; a weak D match, TRBD1 (5 bases). Per the germline V gene, CDR1 is SGHTA and CDR2 is FQGNSA. The CDR3 has 14 residues. V gave up 2 bases and J gave up 6 bases, with 11 bases separating them. The CDR3 coding sequence is TGTGCCAGCAGCTTACAGGGTTTAAGTCAGCCCCAGCATTTT. Translated, it gives CASSLQGLSQPQHF.

The CDR3 bases are TGTGCCAGCAGTGCGGAGATGAACTATGGCTACACCTTC. The encoded protein is CASSAEMNYGYTF. This chain links TRBV27 with TRBJ1-2; D not certain. CDR3 length equals 13 residues. Germline-derived CDR1 and CDR2 are MNHEY and SMNVEV (reference sequence). Trimming stripped 5 bases from V and 2 bases from J, with 9 bases between.

This sequence joins TRBV7-2 and TRBJ1-4; D gene unclear. There are 14 residues in the CDR3. Germline CDR1 reads SGHTA; CDR2 reads FQGNSA. V dropped 6 bases and J dropped 0 bases, with 8 bases sitting between them. The CDR3, as DNA: TGTGCCAGCAGATCCGGGACAACTAATGAAAAACTGTTTTTT. Its translation is CASRSGTTNEKLFF.

V gene TRBV11-2 combines with J gene TRBJ2-1; D possibly corresponds to TRBD2 (6 bases). Trimming took off 5 bases at V and 8 bases at J, with 22 bases between the two ends. The CDR3 length is 16 residues. Germline loops: CDR1 SGHAT, CDR2 FQNNGV. DNA of the CDR3: TGTGCCAGCAGCCTCGGGAGTCCCTCCGGTTGGGATGAGCAGTTCTTC. Its protein product is CASSLGSPSGWDEQFF.

This clonotype has a count of ten or more. This chain uses TRBV6-5 with TRBJ1-1; D is unclear. Per germline, CDR1 MNHEY and CDR2 SVGAGI. This CDR3 spans 13 amino acids. Trimming took off 2 bases at V and 2 bases at J, with 6 bases between the two ends. The CDR3 protein is CASSYHTNTEAFF. The CDR3 DNA reads as TGTGCCAGCAGTTACCATACAAACACTGAAGCTTTCTTT.

The chain is built from TRBV15 and TRBJ2-6; D remains unclear. This CDR3 has 17 amino acids. Trimming pared 2 bases from V and 0 bases from J, leaving 11 bases between. Germline values: CDR1 LNHNV, CDR2 YYDKDF (reference sequence). DNA for the CDR3: TGTGCCACCAGCAGAATCGCAGTCACCTCTGGGGCCAACGTCCTGACTTTC. Its translation: CATSRIAVTSGANVLTF.

The rearrangement joins TRBV7-2 to TRBJ1-6; no clear D. Germline CDR1 reads SGHTA; CDR2 reads FQGNSA. The CDR3 spans 14 residues. V was clipped by 5 bases and J by 5 bases, with 10 bases between them. The CDR3 nucleotides read TGTGCCAGCAGCAGGACCTTAGATAATTCACCCCTCCACTTT. Amino acid sequence: CASSRTLDNSPLHF.

This clonotype was detected only a few times. This chain uses TRBV27 with TRBJ2-5, with D possibly being TRBD1 (6 bases). Between the trimmed V and J ends, which lost 3 bases and 1 base, there was a span of 12 bases. Germline V gene data show CDR1 as MNHEY and CDR2 as SMNVEV (reference sequence). The CDR3 spans 15 residues. CDR3 nucleotide sequence: TGTGCCAGCAGTTTTAAGGGGGTCCCCCAAGAGACCCAGTACTTC. This translates into CASSFKGVPQETQYF.

V usage is TRBV4-3 and J usage is TRBJ2-1, with 10 bases aligning to TRBD2. CDR3 length equals 15 residues. CDR1 is LGHNA, CDR2 YSLEER, per germline. J lost 10 bases, V lost 1 base, and 7 bases had no gene match. CDR3 loop: CASSQVWTSGQEQFF. The CDR3 DNA is TGCGCCAGCAGCCAAGTTTGGACTAGCGGACAAGAGCAGTTCTTC.